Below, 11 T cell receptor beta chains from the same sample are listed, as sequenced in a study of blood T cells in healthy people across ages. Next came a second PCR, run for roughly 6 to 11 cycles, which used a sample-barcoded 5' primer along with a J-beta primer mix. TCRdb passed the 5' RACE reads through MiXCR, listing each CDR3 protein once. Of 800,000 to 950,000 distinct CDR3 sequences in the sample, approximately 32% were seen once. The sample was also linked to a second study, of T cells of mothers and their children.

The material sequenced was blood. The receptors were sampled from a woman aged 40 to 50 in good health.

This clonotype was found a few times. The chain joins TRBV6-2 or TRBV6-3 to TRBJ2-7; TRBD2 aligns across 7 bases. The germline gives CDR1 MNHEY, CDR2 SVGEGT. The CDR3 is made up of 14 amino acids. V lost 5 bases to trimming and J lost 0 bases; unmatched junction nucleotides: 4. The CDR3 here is CASSPWTSSYEQYF. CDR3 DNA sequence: TGTGCCAGCAGTCCATGGACTAGCTCCTACGAGCAGTACTTC.

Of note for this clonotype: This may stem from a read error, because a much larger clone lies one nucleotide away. CDR3 in amino acids: CASRFTEEAQYF. The CDR3 bases are TGTGCCAGCAGATTCACTGAAGAGGCCCAGTACTTC. The rearrangement joins TRBV12-3 or TRBV12-4 to TRBJ2-5; D unclear. The CDR3 has 12 residues.

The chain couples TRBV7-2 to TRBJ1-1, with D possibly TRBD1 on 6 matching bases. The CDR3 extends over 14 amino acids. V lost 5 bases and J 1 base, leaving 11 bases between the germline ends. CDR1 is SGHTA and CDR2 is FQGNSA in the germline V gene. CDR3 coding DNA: TGTGCCAGCAGCGCACAGGGTACGAACACTGAAGCTTTCTTT. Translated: CASSAQGTNTEAFF.

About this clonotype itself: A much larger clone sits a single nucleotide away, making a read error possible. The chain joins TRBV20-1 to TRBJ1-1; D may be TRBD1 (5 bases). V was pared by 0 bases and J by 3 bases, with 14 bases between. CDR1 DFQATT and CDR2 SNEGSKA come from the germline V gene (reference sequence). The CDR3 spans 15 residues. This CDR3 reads CSAREGPALDTEAFF. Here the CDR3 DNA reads TGCAGTGCTAGAGAGGGGCCGGCTTTGGACACTGAAGCTTTCTTT.

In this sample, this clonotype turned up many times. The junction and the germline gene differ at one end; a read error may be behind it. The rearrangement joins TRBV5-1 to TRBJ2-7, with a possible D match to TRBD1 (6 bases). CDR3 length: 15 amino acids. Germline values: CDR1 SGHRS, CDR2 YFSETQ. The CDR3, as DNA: TGCGCCAGCATCTTGGGGGACATCTACTCCTACGAGCAGTACTTC. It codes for CASILGDIYSYEQYF.

The CDR3 nucleotides are TGTGCCAGCAGCTTAGAGGGGACTACTTACCGGGAGCAGTACTTC. Its protein is CASSLEGTTYREQYF. The chain carries TRBV7-2 and TRBJ2-5; 7 positions agree with TRBD2. The V gene's germline CDR1 is SGHTA and CDR2 FQGNSA. The CDR3 loop spans 15 amino acids. Trimming cost V 1 base and J 11 bases; bases outside gene matches: 13.

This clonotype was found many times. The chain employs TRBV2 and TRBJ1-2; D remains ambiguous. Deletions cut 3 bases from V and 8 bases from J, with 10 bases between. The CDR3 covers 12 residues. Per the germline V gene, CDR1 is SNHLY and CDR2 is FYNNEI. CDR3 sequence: CASSDMAGGYTF. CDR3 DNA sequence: TGTGCCAGCAGTGACATGGCTGGCGGCTACACCTTC. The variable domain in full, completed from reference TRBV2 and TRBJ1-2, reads EPEVTQTPSHQVTQMGQEVILRCVPISNHLYFYWYRQILGQKVEFLVSFYNNEISEKSEIFDDQFSVERPDGSNFTLKIRSTKLEDSAMYFCASSDMAGGYTFGSGTRLTVV.

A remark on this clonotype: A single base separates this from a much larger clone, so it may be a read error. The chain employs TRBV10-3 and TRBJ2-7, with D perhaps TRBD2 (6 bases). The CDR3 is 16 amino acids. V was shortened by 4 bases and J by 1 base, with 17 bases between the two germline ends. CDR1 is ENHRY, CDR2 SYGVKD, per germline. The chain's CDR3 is CAISGGEHDRSYEQYF. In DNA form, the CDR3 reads TGTGCCATCAGTGGCGGGGAGCACGATAGATCCTACGAGCAGTACTTC.

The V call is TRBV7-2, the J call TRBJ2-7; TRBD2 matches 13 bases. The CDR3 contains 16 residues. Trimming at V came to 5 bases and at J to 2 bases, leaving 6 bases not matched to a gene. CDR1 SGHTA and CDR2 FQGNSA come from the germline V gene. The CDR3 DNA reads TGTGCCAGCAGCCCCGGGACTAGCGGGGATCCCTACGAGCAGTACTTC. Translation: CASSPGTSGDPYEQYF.

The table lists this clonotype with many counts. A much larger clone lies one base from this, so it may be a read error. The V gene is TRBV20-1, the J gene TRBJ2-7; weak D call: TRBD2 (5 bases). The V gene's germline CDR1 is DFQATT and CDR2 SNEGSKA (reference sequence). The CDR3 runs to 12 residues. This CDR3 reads CRASNRPLEQYF. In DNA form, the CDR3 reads TGCAGGGCTAGCAACCGCCCTCTCGAGCAGTACTTC.

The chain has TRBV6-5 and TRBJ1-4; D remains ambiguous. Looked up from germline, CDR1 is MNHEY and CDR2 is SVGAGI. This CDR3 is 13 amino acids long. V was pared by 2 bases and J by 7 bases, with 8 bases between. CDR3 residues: CASSYGRTEKLFF. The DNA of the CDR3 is TGTGCCAGCAGTTACGGACGGACTGAAAAACTGTTTTTT.